A single sample is the source of the 6 T cell receptor beta chains below, sequenced in a study of blood T cell repertoires in COVID-19 (dated by TCRdb to 2018 to 2020). The protocol used for the library was the immunoSEQ multiplex PCR assay. TCRdb took this table from immuneACCESS and kept in-frame rearrangements with V and J called. Such tables lack part of the clones; where checked against another copy, unresolved V genes explain under half of the gap, and the rest is unexplained. This sample comprises 150,000 to 200,000 clones, approximately 80% of them detected only once. The ten top clones hold roughly 9.2% of the sample. Source material: peripheral blood. The origin of the receptors is a woman older than 75 with active or convalescent COVID-19.

On this clone: The junction departs from germline at one end; a sequencing error may be responsible. The CDR3 sequence: CASSSQQGNAEAFF. CDR3 sequence (DNA): TGTGCCAGCAGCTCGCAACAGGGGAACGCTGAAGCTTTCTTT. This chain uses TRBV5-4 with TRBJ1-1, with 7 bases fitting TRBD1. CDR1 and CDR2 (germline): SGHNT, YYREEE (reference sequence). The CDR3 totals 14 residues.

This sequence joins TRBV27 and TRBJ1-5; 9 bases line up with TRBD1. The junction had 8 bases not matched to a gene; V was cut back by 6 bases and J by 2 bases. Per the germline V gene, CDR1 is MNHEY and CDR2 is SMNVEV (reference sequence). This CDR3 spans 16 amino acids. Here the CDR3 reads CASRLNTGGGNQPQHF. In DNA, the CDR3 is TGTGCCAGCAGATTAAACACAGGGGGCGGCAATCAGCCCCAGCATTTT.

V usage is TRBV10-1 and J usage is TRBJ2-1, with D perhaps TRBD2 (7 bases). Germline loops: CDR1 WNHNN, CDR2 SYGVQD (reference sequence). V was cut by 2 bases and J by 5 bases, with 16 bases left in between. The CDR3 totals 16 residues. For the CDR3, the DNA is TGCGCCAGCAGTGAGAGGGGGGGGTCGATAAACAATGAGCAGTTCTTC. It translates to CASSERGGSINNEQFF.

J is TRBJ2-2 and V is TRBV6-5, with 7 nucleotides matching TRBD1. Germline trimming cut 6 bases from V and 7 bases from J; bases unmatched to any gene: 8. Looked up from germline, CDR1 is MNHEY and CDR2 is SVGAGI. This CDR3 is 14 amino acids long. The CDR3 sequence: CASRFRGLGGELFF. CDR3 nucleotide sequence: TGTGCCAGCAGGTTTAGGGGGCTGGGCGGGGAGCTGTTTTTT.

This clone was picked up a small number of times. The chain has TRBV7-8 and TRBJ2-7, with D perhaps matching TRBD2 (5 bases). Germline CDR1 SGHVS, CDR2 FQNEAQ. CDR3 length: 16 amino acids. V shed 0 bases and J shed 2 bases, with 14 bases lying between them. The CDR3 coding sequence is TGTGCCAGCAGCTTAGCGAGTGAGGGCGGTCCCTACGAGCAGTACTTC. It encodes CASSLASEGGPYEQYF.

The chain combines TRBV11-2 with TRBJ2-1, with TRBD1 matching 11 bases. This CDR3 is 17 amino acids long. Germline-derived CDR1 and CDR2 are SGHAT and FQNNGV. Unmatched junction bases numbered 10, after V lost 2 bases and J lost 7 bases. CDR3 coding DNA: TGTGCCAGCAGCTTAACCCCCGGACAGGGGGCAGGAAATGAGCAGTTCTTC. Translating it yields CASSLTPGQGAGNEQFF. The full variable domain, its missing parts supplied by reference TRBV11-2 and TRBJ2-1, is EAGVAQSPRYKIIEKRQSVAFWCNPISGHATLYWYQQILGQGPKLLIQFQNNGVVDDSQLPKDRFSAERLKGVDSTLKIQPAKLEDSAVYLCASSLTPGQGAGNEQFFGPGTRLTVL.